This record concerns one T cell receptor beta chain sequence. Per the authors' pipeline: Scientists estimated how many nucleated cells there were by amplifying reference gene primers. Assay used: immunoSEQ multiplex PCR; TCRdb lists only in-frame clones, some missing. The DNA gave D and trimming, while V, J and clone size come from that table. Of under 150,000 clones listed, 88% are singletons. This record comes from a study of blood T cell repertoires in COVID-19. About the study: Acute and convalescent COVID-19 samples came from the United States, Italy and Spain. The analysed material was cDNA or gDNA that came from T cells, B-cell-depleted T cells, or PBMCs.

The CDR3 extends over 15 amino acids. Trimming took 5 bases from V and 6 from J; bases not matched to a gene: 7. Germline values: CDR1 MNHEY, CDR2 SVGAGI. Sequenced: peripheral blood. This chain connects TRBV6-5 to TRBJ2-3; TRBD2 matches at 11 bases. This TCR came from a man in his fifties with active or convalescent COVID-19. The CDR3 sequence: CASSQLAGAWDTQYF. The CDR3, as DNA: TGTGCCAGCAGTCAACTAGCGGGAGCGTGGGATACGCAGTATTTT.